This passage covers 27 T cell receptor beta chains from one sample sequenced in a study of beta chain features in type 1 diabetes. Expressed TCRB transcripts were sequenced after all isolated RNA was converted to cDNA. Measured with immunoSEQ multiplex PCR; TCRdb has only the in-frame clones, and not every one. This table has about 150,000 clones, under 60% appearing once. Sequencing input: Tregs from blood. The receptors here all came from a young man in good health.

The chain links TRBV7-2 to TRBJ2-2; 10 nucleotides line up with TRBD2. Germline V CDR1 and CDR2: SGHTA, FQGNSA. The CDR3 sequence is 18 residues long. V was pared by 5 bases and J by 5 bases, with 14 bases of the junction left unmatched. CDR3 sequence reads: CASSPLLAGLAFTGELFF. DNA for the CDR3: TGTGCCAGCAGCCCACTCTTGGCGGGACTAGCGTTTACCGGGGAGCTGTTTTTT.

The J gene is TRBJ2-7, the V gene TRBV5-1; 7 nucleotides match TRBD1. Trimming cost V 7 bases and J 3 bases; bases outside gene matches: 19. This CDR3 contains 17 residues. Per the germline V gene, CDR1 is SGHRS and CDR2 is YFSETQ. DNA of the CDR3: TGCGCCAGCGGGCCCCTCTTGACCTGGGACAGAAACTACGAGCAGTACTTC. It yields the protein CASGPLLTWDRNYEQYF.

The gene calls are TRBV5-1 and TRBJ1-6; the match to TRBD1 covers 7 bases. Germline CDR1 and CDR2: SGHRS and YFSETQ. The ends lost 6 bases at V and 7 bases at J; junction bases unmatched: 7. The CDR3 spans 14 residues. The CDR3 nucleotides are TGCGCCAGCAACGGGGGACAGCCAAATTCACCCCTCCACTTT. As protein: CASNGGQPNSPLHF.

The CDR3 protein is CASSIQQGGQPQHF. The CDR3 coding sequence is TGTGCCAGTAGTATACAACAGGGCGGACAGCCCCAGCATTTT. The chain combines TRBV19 with TRBJ1-5, with TRBD1 as a possible D gene (6 bases). The CDR3 sequence is 14 residues long. The V end lost 2 bases, the J end lost 7 bases, and 12 bases lay between the germline ends. Per the germline V gene, CDR1 is LNHDA and CDR2 is SQIVND (reference sequence).

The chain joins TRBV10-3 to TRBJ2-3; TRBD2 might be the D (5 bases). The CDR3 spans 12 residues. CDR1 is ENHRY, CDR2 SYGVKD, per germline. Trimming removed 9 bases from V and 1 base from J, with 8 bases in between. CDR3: CAMDSGTDTQYF. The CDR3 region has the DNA TGTGCCATGGATAGCGGCACAGATACGCAGTATTTT.

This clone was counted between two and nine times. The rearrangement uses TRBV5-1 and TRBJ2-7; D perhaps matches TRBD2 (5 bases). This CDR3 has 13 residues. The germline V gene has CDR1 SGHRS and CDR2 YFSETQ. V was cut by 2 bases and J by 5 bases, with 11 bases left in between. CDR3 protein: CASSFGIIDEQYF. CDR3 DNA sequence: TGCGCCAGCAGCTTCGGGATAATCGACGAGCAGTACTTC.

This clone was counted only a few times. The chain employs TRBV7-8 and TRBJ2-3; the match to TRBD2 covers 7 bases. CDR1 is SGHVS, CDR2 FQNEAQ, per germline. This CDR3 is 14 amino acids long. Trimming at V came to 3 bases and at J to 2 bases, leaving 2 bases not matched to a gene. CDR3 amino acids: CASSLGLTTDTQYF. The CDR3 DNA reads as TGTGCCAGCAGCTTGGGACTAACCACAGATACGCAGTATTTT.

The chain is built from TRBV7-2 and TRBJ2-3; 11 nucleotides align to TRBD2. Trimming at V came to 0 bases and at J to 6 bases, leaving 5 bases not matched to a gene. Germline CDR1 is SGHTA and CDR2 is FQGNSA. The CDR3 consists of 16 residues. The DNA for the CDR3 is TGTGCCAGCAGCTTAGCGGTAGCGGGGGGGTGGGATACGCAGTATTTT. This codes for CASSLAVAGGWDTQYF.

In DNA form, the CDR3 reads TGTGCCAGCAGCTCACCGGGACAGTCCTACGAGCAGTACTTC. Encoded protein: CASSSPGQSYEQYF. This chain links TRBV7-9 with TRBJ2-5; 7 positions match TRBD1. The J call is doubtful: the DNA matches TRBJ2-7 better. Germline V gene sequence: CDR1 SEHNR, CDR2 FQNEAQ (reference sequence). This CDR3 region has 14 residues.

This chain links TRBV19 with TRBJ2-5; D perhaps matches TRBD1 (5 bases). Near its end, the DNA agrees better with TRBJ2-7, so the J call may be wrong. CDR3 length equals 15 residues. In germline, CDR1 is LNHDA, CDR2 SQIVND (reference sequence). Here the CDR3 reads CASSIRGTLAYEQYF. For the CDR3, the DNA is TGTGCCAGTAGTATAAGGGGTACCCTGGCCTACGAGCAGTACTTC.

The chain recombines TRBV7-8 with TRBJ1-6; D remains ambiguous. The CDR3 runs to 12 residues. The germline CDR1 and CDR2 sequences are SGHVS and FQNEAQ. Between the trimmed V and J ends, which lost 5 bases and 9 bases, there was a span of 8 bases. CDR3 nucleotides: TGTGCCAGCAGCCCAAGGAGTTCACCCCTCCACTTT. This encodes CASSPRSSPLHF.

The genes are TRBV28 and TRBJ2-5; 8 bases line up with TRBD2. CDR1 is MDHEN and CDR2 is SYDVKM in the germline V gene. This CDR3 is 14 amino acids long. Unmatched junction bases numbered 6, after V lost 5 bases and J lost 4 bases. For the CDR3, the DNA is TGTGCCAGCAGTCCAGCGGGAGTTGCAGAGACCCAGTACTTC. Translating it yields CASSPAGVAETQYF.

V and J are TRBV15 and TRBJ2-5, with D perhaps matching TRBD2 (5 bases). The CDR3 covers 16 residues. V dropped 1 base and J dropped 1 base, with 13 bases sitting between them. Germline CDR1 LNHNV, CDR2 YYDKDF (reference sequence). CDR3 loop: CATSRGLASGQETQYF. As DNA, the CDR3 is TGTGCCACCAGCAGAGGTCTGGCAAGCGGCCAAGAGACCCAGTACTTC.

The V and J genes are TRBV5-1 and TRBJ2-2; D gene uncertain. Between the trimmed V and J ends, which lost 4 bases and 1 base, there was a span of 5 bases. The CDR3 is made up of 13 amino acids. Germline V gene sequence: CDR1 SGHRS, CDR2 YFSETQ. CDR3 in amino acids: CASSQKNTGELFF. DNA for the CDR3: TGCGCCAGCAGCCAGAAGAACACCGGGGAGCTGTTTTTT.

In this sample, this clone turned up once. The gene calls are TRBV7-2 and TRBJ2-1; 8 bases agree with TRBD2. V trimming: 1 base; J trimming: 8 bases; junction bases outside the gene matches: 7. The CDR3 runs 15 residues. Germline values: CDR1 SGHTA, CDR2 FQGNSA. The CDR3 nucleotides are TGTGCCAGCAGCTTAGAGCAGACTAGCGTCGATGAGCAGTTCTTC. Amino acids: CASSLEQTSVDEQFF.

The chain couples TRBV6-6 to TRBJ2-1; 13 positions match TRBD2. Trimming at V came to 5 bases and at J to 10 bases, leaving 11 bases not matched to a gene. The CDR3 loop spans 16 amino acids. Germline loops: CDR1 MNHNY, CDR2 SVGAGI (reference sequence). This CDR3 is CASSRLPGLAGKEQFF. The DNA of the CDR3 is TGTGCCAGCAGTCGTTTACCGGGACTAGCGGGAAAAGAGCAGTTCTTC.

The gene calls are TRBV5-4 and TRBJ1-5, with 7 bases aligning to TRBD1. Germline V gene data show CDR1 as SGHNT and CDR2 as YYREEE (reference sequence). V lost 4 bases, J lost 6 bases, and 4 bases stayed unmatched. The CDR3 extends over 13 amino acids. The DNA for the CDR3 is TGTGCCAGCAGCCTAGACAGGGCTCAGCCCCAGCATTTT. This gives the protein CASSLDRAQPQHF.

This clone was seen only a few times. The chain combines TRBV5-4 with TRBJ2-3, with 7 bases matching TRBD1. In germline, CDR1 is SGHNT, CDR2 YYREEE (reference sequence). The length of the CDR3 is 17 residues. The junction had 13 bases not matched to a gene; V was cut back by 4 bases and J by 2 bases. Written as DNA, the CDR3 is TGTGCCAGCAGCGAGCTGACAGGGAAGAGGAACACAGATACGCAGTATTTT. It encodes CASSELTGKRNTDTQYF.

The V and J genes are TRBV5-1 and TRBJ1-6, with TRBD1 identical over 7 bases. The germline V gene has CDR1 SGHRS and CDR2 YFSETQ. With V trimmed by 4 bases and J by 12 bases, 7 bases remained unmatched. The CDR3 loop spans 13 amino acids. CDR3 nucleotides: TGCGCCAGCAGCGCCGGGACAGTAAAACCCCTCCACTTT. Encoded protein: CASSAGTVKPLHF. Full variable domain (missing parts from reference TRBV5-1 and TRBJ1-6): KAGVTQTPRYLIKTRGQQVTLSCSPISGHRSVSWYQQTPGQGLQFLFEYFSETQRNKGNFPGRFSGRQFSNSRSEMNVSTLELGDSALYLCASSAGTVKPLHFGNGTRLTVT.

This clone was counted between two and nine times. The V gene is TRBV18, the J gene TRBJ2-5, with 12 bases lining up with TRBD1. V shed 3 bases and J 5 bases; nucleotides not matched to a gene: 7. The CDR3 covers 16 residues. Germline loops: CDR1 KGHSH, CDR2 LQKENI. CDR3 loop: CASSPLGQGALETQYF. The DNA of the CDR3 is TGTGCCAGCTCACCCTTGGGACAGGGGGCCTTGGAGACCCAGTACTTC.

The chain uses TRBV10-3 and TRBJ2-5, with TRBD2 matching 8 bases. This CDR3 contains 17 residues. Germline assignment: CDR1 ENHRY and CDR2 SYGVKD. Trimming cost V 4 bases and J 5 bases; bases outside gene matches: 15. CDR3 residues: CAISAPPGGGLGETQYF. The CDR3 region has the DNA TGTGCCATCAGTGCACCACCCGGGGGGGGCCTTGGGGAGACCCAGTACTTC.

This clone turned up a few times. As DNA, the CDR3 is TGTGCCAGCACCGAGACAGGGATTTACGAGCAGTACTTC. As protein: CASTETGIYEQYF. The chain combines TRBV6-6 with TRBJ2-7, with 7 positions matching TRBD1. The V gene's germline CDR1 is MNHNY and CDR2 SVGAGI (reference sequence). The J segment lost 4 bases and the V segment lost 7 bases, leaving 7 bases of the junction unmatched. The CDR3 totals 13 residues.

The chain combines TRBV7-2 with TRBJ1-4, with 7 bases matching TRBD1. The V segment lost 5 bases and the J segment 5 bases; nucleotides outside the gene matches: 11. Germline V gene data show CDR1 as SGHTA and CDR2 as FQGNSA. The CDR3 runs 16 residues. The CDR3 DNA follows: TGTGCCAGCAGCGACTTATGGGGCAGGGGGAATGAAAAACTGTTTTTT. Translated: CASSDLWGRGNEKLFF.

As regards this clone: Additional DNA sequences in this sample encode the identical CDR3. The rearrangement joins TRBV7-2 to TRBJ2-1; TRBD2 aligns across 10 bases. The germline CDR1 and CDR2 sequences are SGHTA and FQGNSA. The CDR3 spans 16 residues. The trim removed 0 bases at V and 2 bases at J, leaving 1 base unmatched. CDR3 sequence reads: CASSLASGGAYNEQFF. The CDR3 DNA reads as TGTGCCAGCAGCTTAGCGAGCGGGGGGGCCTACAATGAGCAGTTCTTC.

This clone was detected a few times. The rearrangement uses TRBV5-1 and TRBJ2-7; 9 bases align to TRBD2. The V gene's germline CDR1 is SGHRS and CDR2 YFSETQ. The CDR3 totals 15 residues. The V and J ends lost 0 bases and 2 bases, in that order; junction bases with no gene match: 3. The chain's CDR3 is CASSLGGGRAYEQYF. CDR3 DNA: TGCGCCAGCAGCTTGGGCGGCGGGAGGGCCTACGAGCAGTACTTC.

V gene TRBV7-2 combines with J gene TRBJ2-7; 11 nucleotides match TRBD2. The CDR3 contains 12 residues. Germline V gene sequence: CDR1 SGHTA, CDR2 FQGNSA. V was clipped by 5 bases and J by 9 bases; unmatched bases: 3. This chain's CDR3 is CASSQGLAVQYF. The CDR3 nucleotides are TGTGCCAGCAGCCAGGGACTAGCGGTGCAGTACTTC.

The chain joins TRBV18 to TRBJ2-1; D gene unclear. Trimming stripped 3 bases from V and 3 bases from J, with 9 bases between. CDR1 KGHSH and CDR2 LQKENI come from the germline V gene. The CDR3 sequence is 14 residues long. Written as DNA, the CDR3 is TGTGCCAGCTCACCCAAACAGTTCTACAATGAGCAGTTCTTC. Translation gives CASSPKQFYNEQFF. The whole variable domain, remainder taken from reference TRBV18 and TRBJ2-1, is NAGVMQNPRHLVRRRGQEARLRCSPMKGHSHVYWYRQLPEEGLKFMVYLQKENIIDESGMPKERFSAEFPKEGPSILRIQQVVRGDSAAYFCASSPKQFYNEQFFGPGTRLTVL.